The 32 T cell receptor beta chains below come from one sample, sequenced in a study of a mutant IDH1 vaccine in newly diagnosed glioma. Noted time point: week 11, during vaccination. A single vaccine dose contained 300 ug of mutant IDH1 20-mer peptide, and topical imiquimod was used with it. The antigens these receptors bind are not known. TCRdb keeps only in-frame clones here, not all; method: immunoSEQ multiplex PCR. Here the sample spans about 36,000 clones, roughly 80% being singletons. The material sequenced was peripheral blood mononuclear cells (PBMCs), taken from a glioma patient whose treatment included an IDH1 peptide vaccine. Receptors originate from a woman in her 30s with glioma. Some clones in this sample may be carry-over from other donors' samples.

This clone is a singleton in its sample. This chain uses TRBV19 with TRBJ1-4; TRBD1 agrees at 12 bases. Per germline, CDR1 LNHDA and CDR2 SQIVND (reference sequence). J was trimmed by 7 bases and V by 5 bases; bases with no gene match: 11. This CDR3 has 17 amino acids. CDR3 nucleotide sequence: TGTGCCAGTAGTTCTTGGGACAGGGGGCCAGGGAGTGAAAAACTGTTTTTT. This encodes CASSSWDRGPGSEKLFF.

J is TRBJ1-5 and V is TRBV6-1; TRBD1 matches 9 bases. Trimming cost V 5 bases and J 3 bases; bases outside gene matches: 5. The CDR3 has 15 residues. CDR1 MNHNS and CDR2 SASEGT come from the germline V gene. The CDR3 reads CASSKQGANNQPQHF. The CDR3 DNA sequence: TGTGCCAGCAGTAAACAGGGGGCGAACAATCAGCCCCAGCATTTT.

The chain recombines TRBV4-1 with TRBJ1-1; D is unclear. CDR3 size: 16 residues. Trimming took 0 bases from V and 7 from J, leaving 18 bases between them. Germline lookup yields CDR1 MGHRA and CDR2 YSYEKL. CDR3 sequence (DNA): TGCGCCAGCAGCCAAGATCGGGCTAGCCCCGAGGTTGAAGCTTTCTTT. It translates to CASSQDRASPEVEAFF.

The chain couples TRBV11-2 to TRBJ2-3; 14 nucleotides match TRBD2. The V gene end was trimmed by 3 bases and the J gene end by 2 bases; junction bases not matched to a gene: 1. The CDR3 runs to 16 residues. Per germline, CDR1 SGHAT and CDR2 FQNNGV. This chain's CDR3 is CASSLTSGRATDTQYF. CDR3 sequence (DNA): TGTGCCAGCAGCTTGACTAGCGGGAGGGCCACAGATACGCAGTATTTT.

This clone was seen more than once but under ten times. The V call is TRBV29-1, the J call TRBJ1-2, with TRBD1 as a possible D gene (6 bases). This CDR3 is built from 13 residues. V lost 4 bases and J lost 4, with 13 bases in between. Germline V gene lookup returns CDR1 SQVTM and CDR2 ANQGSEA. The CDR3 DNA sequence: TGCAGCGTTGGAGGGGGATTTGGCTATGGCTACACCTTC. It yields the protein CSVGGGFGYGYTF. The full variable domain, in which reference TRBV29-1 and TRBJ1-2 provide the parts outside the CDR3, is SAVISQKPSRDICQRGTSLTIQCQVDSQVTMMFWYRQQPGQSLTLIATANQGSEATYESGFVIDKFPISRPNLTFSTLTVSNMSPEDSSIYLCSVGGGFGYGYTFGSGTRLTVV.

V is TRBV5-4 and J is TRBJ2-5; perhaps TRBD2 as D (6 bases). The CDR3 extends over 13 amino acids. V gave up 6 bases and J gave up 3 bases, with 12 bases separating them. Germline lookup yields CDR1 SGHNT and CDR2 YYREEE (reference sequence). CDR3 sequence reads: CASKRSSEETQYF. The CDR3 DNA reads as TGTGCCAGCAAGAGGTCTAGCGAAGAGACCCAGTACTTC.

This chain joins TRBV30 and TRBJ2-3; tentatively, D is TRBD2 (5 bases). Germline assignment: CDR1 GTSNPN and CDR2 SVGIG (reference sequence). Trimming left V 3 bases short and J 0 bases short, with 7 bases between. This CDR3 spans 13 amino acids. The chain's CDR3 is CAWRTTSTDTQYF. DNA for the CDR3: TGTGCCTGGAGGACTACTAGCACAGATACGCAGTATTTT.

This clone was observed once. The V call is TRBV4-1, the J call TRBJ2-7; D could derive from TRBD1 or TRBD2 (5 bases each). V lost 4 bases and J lost 3, with 16 bases in between. Germline values: CDR1 MGHRA, CDR2 YSYEKL. The CDR3 covers 15 residues. In DNA form, the CDR3 reads TGCGCCAGCAGCCCCTACCGGGACGGGATCTACGAGCAGTACTTC. Protein product: CASSPYRDGIYEQYF.

This chain uses TRBV6-1 with TRBJ1-4; D is uncertain. Trimming removed 4 bases at V and 0 bases at J, with 9 bases between. The CDR3 sequence is 15 residues long. The germline V gene encodes CDR1 MNHNS and CDR2 SASEGT. The CDR3 nucleotides read TGTGCCAGCAGTGCGGTCACGGCAACTAATGAAAAACTGTTTTTT. It encodes CASSAVTATNEKLFF.

The genes are TRBV5-6 and TRBJ1-5; D call uncertain. The CDR3 has 12 residues. V was trimmed by 4 bases and J by 5 bases, leaving 7 bases between them. The germline CDR1 and CDR2 sequences are SGHDT and YYEEEE. CDR3 sequence reads: CASSLIDQPQHF. As DNA, the CDR3 is TGTGCCAGCAGCCTTATCGATCAGCCCCAGCATTTT.

The chain recombines TRBV9 with TRBJ2-5, with D unresolved. The CDR3 length is 15 residues. Germline values: CDR1 SGDLS, CDR2 YYNGEE. The germline V and J ends were trimmed by 0 bases and 4 bases, with 13 bases remaining between them. CDR3 sequence reads: CASSVADGLGETQYF. CDR3 DNA sequence: TGTGCCAGCAGCGTAGCGGACGGTCTTGGAGAGACCCAGTACTTC.

This chain uses TRBV15 with TRBJ2-2, with D unclear. Between the trimmed V and J ends, which lost 1 base and 2 bases, there was a span of 8 bases. Germline V CDR1 and CDR2: LNHNV, YYDKDF (reference sequence). This CDR3 region has 15 residues. CDR3 nucleotide sequence: TGTGCCACCAGCAGAGGTCAGACAAACACCGGGGAGCTGTTTTTT. This encodes CATSRGQTNTGELFF.

The chain has TRBV4-1 and TRBJ2-3; 12 nucleotides line up with TRBD2. CDR3 length equals 17 residues. Germline trimming cut 3 bases from V and 6 bases from J; bases unmatched to any gene: 10. Germline CDR1 is MGHRA and CDR2 is YSYEKL. The CDR3 region is CASSHSLAGGPRDTQYF. The CDR3, as DNA: TGCGCCAGCAGCCACTCTCTAGCGGGAGGGCCAAGGGATACGCAGTATTTT.

V gene TRBV29-1 combines with J gene TRBJ1-2; 10 positions agree with TRBD1. J lost 4 bases, V lost 0 bases, and 8 bases had no gene match. Germline CDR1 SQVTM, CDR2 ANQGSEA. There are 16 residues in the CDR3. CDR3 region: CSVEEPGTGDGYGYTF. CDR3 coding DNA: TGCAGCGTTGAAGAGCCCGGGACAGGGGACGGCTATGGCTACACCTTC.

The chain couples TRBV27 to TRBJ1-5; the D gene is possibly TRBD1 (5 bases). The CDR3 has 14 amino acids. The V end was cut by 3 bases, the J end by 2 bases, with 8 bases between. Germline V gene data show CDR1 as MNHEY and CDR2 as SMNVEV (reference sequence). The CDR3 is CASSFWGGNQPQHF. Here the CDR3 DNA reads TGTGCCAGCAGTTTTTGGGGCGGCAATCAGCCCCAGCATTTT.

The V gene is TRBV19, the J gene TRBJ1-1; D is uncertain. CDR1 is LNHDA and CDR2 is SQIVND in the germline V gene (reference sequence). The CDR3 has 13 amino acids. Trimming stripped 10 bases from V and 0 bases from J, with 12 bases between. This CDR3 reads CAIRRNMNTEAFF. In DNA form, the CDR3 reads TGTGCCATCAGGAGGAATATGAACACTGAAGCTTTCTTT.

This clone was detected a few times. The chain carries TRBV19 and TRBJ1-1, with D perhaps matching TRBD1 (6 bases). V was shortened by 1 base and J by 1 base, with 10 bases between the two germline ends. The CDR3 is made up of 15 amino acids. CDR1 and CDR2 from the germline V gene are LNHDA and SQIVND (reference sequence). CDR3 sequence (DNA): TGTGCCAGTAGTATAGGGGGGCCGGGGAACACTGAAGCTTTCTTT. The encoded protein is CASSIGGPGNTEAFF.

This clone was observed a handful of times. The CDR3 loop is CATSRDLQGWPQHF. The CDR3, as DNA: TGTGCCACCAGCAGAGATCTACAGGGCTGGCCCCAGCATTTT. This rearrangement joins TRBV15 to TRBJ1-5; D is perhaps TRBD1 (6 bases). The V and J ends lost 0 bases and 9 bases respectively, with 12 bases between them. Germline lookup yields CDR1 LNHNV and CDR2 YYDKDF (reference sequence). The CDR3 consists of 14 residues.

The rearrangement joins TRBV15 to TRBJ1-3, with 10 bases fitting TRBD1. From germline, CDR1 is LNHNV and CDR2 YYDKDF (reference sequence). The trim removed 3 bases at V and 3 bases at J, leaving 5 bases unmatched. The CDR3 extends over 16 amino acids. The CDR3 spells CATSRSGTGVGNTIYF. CDR3 sequence (DNA): TGTGCCACCAGCAGGTCCGGGACAGGGGTTGGAAACACCATATATTTT.

This chain joins TRBV6-6 and TRBJ2-2; 8 nucleotides match TRBD1. The CDR3 spans 13 residues. Germline V CDR1 and CDR2: MNHNY, SVGAGI (reference sequence). Trimming removed 5 bases from V and 8 bases from J; junction bases left unmatched: 4. CDR3 DNA: TGTGCCAGCAGTCAGGGGGCAAGGGGGGAGCTGTTTTTT. Its translation: CASSQGARGELFF.

This chain's CDR3 is CASSPGPTGYEQYF. The CDR3 nucleotides read TGTGCCAGCAGCCCTGGCCCTACCGGGTACGAGCAGTACTTC. The chain recombines TRBV27 with TRBJ2-7; no firm D call. CDR1 and CDR2 (germline): MNHEY, SMNVEV (reference sequence). The CDR3 runs 14 residues. V was pared by 6 bases and J by 4 bases, with 16 bases between.

The V gene is TRBV10-2, the J gene TRBJ1-4; D unclear. With 2 bases removed from V and 0 bases from J, the gap between germline ends came to 10 bases. The CDR3 loop spans 16 amino acids. Germline assignment: CDR1 WSHSY and CDR2 SAAADI. CDR3 in DNA: TGCGCCAGCAGTGAGCCCTTTGGGGCAACTAATGAAAAACTGTTTTTT. Protein: CASSEPFGATNEKLFF.

The J gene is TRBJ1-2, the V gene TRBV7-8; D not certain. The CDR3 extends over 14 amino acids. V lost 1 base and J 6 bases, leaving 12 bases between the germline ends. Germline assignment: CDR1 SGHVS and CDR2 FQNEAQ. The CDR3 DNA reads TGTGCCAGCAGCTTAGAGACGGTTGCGGATGGCTACACCTTC. This translates into CASSLETVADGYTF. Combining the CDR3 with reference TRBV7-8 and TRBJ1-2 gives the whole variable domain GAGVSQSPRYKVAKRGQDVALRCDPISGHVSLFWYQQALGQGPEFLTYFQNEAQLDKSGLPSDRFFAERPEGSVSTLKIQRTQQEDSAVYLCASSLETVADGYTFGSGTRLTVV.

Only one count was recorded for this clone. V is TRBV18 and J is TRBJ1-5; D might be TRBD1 (5 bases). From germline, CDR1 is KGHSH and CDR2 LQKENI. This CDR3 spans 16 amino acids. The V end was cut by 3 bases, the J end by 1 base, with 13 bases between. The CDR3 DNA sequence: TGTGCCAGCTCACCCCTTCAGGGATCAAGCAATCAGCCCCAGCATTTT. It specifies CASSPLQGSSNQPQHF.

This rearrangement joins TRBV5-6 to TRBJ2-1; the D gene is possibly TRBD2 (6 bases). Trimming took off 7 bases at V and 5 bases at J, with 25 bases between the two ends. This CDR3 has 17 residues. Germline V gives CDR1 SGHDT, CDR2 YYEEEE. The CDR3 is CASSPLSSSVRDNEQFF. The DNA for the CDR3 is TGTGCCAGCTCTCCACTATCCTCTAGCGTTCGGGACAATGAGCAGTTCTTC.

V gene TRBV21-1 combines with J gene TRBJ1-5. TRBV21-1 counts as a pseudogene. The CDR3 contains 17 residues. CDR3 nucleotides: TGTGCCAGCAGCAAAATAAGTCCGTCCGGGACCCTCCAGCCCCAGCATTTT. Its protein product is CASSKISPSGTLQPQHF.

The chain joins TRBV19 to TRBJ2-7, with D perhaps TRBD1 (5 bases). The germline CDR1 and CDR2 sequences are LNHDA and SQIVND (reference sequence). The V gene lost 3 bases and the J gene lost 1 base, with 10 bases spanning the gap. This CDR3 contains 14 residues. The CDR3 spells CASSMGRDSYEQYF. CDR3 DNA sequence: TGTGCCAGTAGTATGGGCAGGGATTCCTACGAGCAGTACTTC. Full variable domain (rest looked up from reference TRBV19 and TRBJ2-7): DGGITQSPKYLFRKEGQNVTLSCEQNLNHDAMYWYRQDPGQGLRLIYYSQIVNDFQKGDIAEGYSVSREKKESFPLTVTSAQKNPTAFYLCASSMGRDSYEQYFGPGTRLTVT.

This chain joins TRBV5-1 and TRBJ2-7, with 7 bases aligning to TRBD1. V trimming: 2 bases; J trimming: 3 bases; junction bases outside the gene matches: 8. Germline CDR1 SGHRS, CDR2 YFSETQ. The CDR3 extends over 15 amino acids. The CDR3 sequence is CASSLTGVTLYEQYF. CDR3 nucleotides: TGCGCCAGCAGCTTAACAGGGGTCACACTCTACGAGCAGTACTTC.

This clone has just one count. The chain carries TRBV5-1 and TRBJ1-1; D possibly corresponds to TRBD1 (6 bases). Looked up from germline, CDR1 is SGHRS and CDR2 is YFSETQ. V was trimmed by 0 bases and J by 11 bases, leaving 11 bases between them. This CDR3 contains 12 residues. CDR3 coding DNA: TGCGCCAGCAGCTTGGGGGGGGCTGGTGCTTTCTTT. This codes for CASSLGGAGAFF.

DNA of the CDR3: TGTGCCAGCAGCGTGGGATTAGACGGACTGCCTCAGCCCCAGCATTTT. Translated: CASSVGLDGLPQPQHF. The chain joins TRBV9 to TRBJ1-5; no clear D gene. V lost 2 bases and J lost 6, with 18 bases in between. The CDR3 runs to 16 residues. Looked up from germline, CDR1 is SGDLS and CDR2 is YYNGEE.

The genes are TRBV19 and TRBJ2-7; 10 nucleotides line up with TRBD2. Germline V gene sequence: CDR1 LNHDA, CDR2 SQIVND (reference sequence). The CDR3 loop spans 16 amino acids. The ends lost 3 bases at V and 6 bases at J; junction bases unmatched: 11. Here the CDR3 reads CASSIGLAGEVGEQYF. CDR3 DNA sequence: TGTGCCAGTAGTATCGGGCTAGCGGGGGAGGTCGGCGAGCAGTACTTC.

This clone was detected once. The chain joins TRBV10-3 to TRBJ2-2; TRBD2 matches at 7 bases. Unmatched junction bases numbered 4, after V lost 3 bases and J lost 6 bases. This CDR3 is 14 amino acids long. Per the germline V gene, CDR1 is ENHRY and CDR2 is SYGVKD. Here the CDR3 reads CAISDGGGAGELFF. Here the CDR3 DNA reads TGTGCCATCAGTGACGGGGGAGGGGCCGGGGAGCTGTTTTTT.